A single sample is the source of the 32 T cell receptor beta chains below, sequenced in a study of human T cells and chemical hapten exposure. Stated time point: patch test 2, 6 weeks after DPC sensitization. Treatment given: therapeutic diphenylcyclopropenone sensitization with weekly scalp DPC. MiXCR was run by TCRdb on the RACE reads, yielding one entry per CDR3 protein. The profile shows approximately 110,000 distinct CDR3 sequences, 9.2% of them singletons. The input for sequencing was whole blood, taken in connection with sensitization to the hapten diphenylcyclopropenone (DPC). The receptors come from a middle-aged woman with alopecia areata. Some clones in this sample may be carry-over from other donors' samples.

In its sample, this clonotype was seen many times. The rearrangement uses TRBV13 and TRBJ2-7; TRBD1 matches at 8 bases. CDR3 length: 15 amino acids. Germline V gene data show CDR1 as PRHDT and CDR2 as FYEKMQ (reference sequence). Germline trimming cut 4 bases from V and 7 bases from J; bases unmatched to any gene: 12. The CDR3 region has the DNA TGTGCCAGCAGCTCCGGACAGGGCCGGGGCGCGGAGCAGTACTTC. Residues: CASSSGQGRGAEQYF.

Many counts were recorded for this clonotype. V gene TRBV7-2 combines with J gene TRBJ2-7, with D possibly being TRBD1 (6 bases). Germline V gives CDR1 SGHTA, CDR2 FQGNSA. The CDR3 has 14 amino acids. Trimming pared 2 bases from V and 3 bases from J, leaving 11 bases between. For the CDR3, the DNA is TGTGCCAGCAGCTTACGGACAGCTCTCTACGAGCAGTACTTC. Translating it yields CASSLRTALYEQYF.

The V and J genes are TRBV6-2 or TRBV6-3 and TRBJ1-5, with D perhaps TRBD1 (5 bases). The CDR3 is 16 residues long. CDR1 is MNHEY, CDR2 SVGEGT, per germline. Trimming took off 8 bases at V and 0 bases at J, with 17 bases between the two ends. CDR3 residues: CASRPDSRDSNQPQHF. Here the CDR3 DNA reads TGTGCCAGCCGCCCCGACAGCCGGGATAGCAATCAGCCCCAGCATTTT.

Ten or more counts support this clonotype. V usage is TRBV4-1 and J usage is TRBJ2-2; 7 nucleotides align to TRBD1. V gave up 5 bases and J gave up 1 base; unmatched junction bases: 4. Looked up from germline, CDR1 is MGHRA and CDR2 is YSYEKL. The CDR3 totals 15 residues. The CDR3 reads CASSYRQGNTGELFF. CDR3 nucleotide sequence: TGCGCCAGCAGCTACCGACAGGGGAACACCGGGGAGCTGTTTTTT.

In its sample, this clonotype was seen a few times. The chain joins TRBV7-9 to TRBJ2-3; a possible D gene is TRBD2 (5 bases). V lost 1 base and J lost 8, with 10 bases in between. There are 13 residues in the CDR3. Germline CDR1 and CDR2: SEHNR and FQNEAQ (reference sequence). CDR3 protein: CASSLVEAGTQYF. The CDR3 DNA follows: TGTGCCAGCAGCTTAGTAGAGGCGGGTACGCAGTATTTT.

In its sample, this clonotype was seen a few times. The chain is built from TRBV6-5 and TRBJ2-7; TRBD2 might be the D (5 bases). In germline, CDR1 is MNHEY, CDR2 SVGAGI. The CDR3 extends over 13 amino acids. V shed 8 bases and J shed 3 bases, with 14 bases lying between them. The CDR3 protein is CASGGHADYEQYF. The DNA of the CDR3 is TGTGCCAGCGGCGGGCACGCTGACTACGAGCAGTACTTC.

The sample holds many counts of this clonotype. The chain couples TRBV7-2 to TRBJ1-1; possible D gene TRBD1, 5 bases. Trimming took 2 bases from V and 1 from J, leaving 8 bases between them. The V gene's germline CDR1 is SGHTA and CDR2 FQGNSA. CDR3 length: 14 amino acids. The CDR3 nucleotides are TGTGCCAGCAGCTTATTCCAGGGGAACACTGAAGCTTTCTTT. Its protein is CASSLFQGNTEAFF. Full variable domain (rest looked up from reference TRBV7-2 and TRBJ1-1): GAGVSQSPSNKVTEKGKDVELRCDPISGHTALYWYRQSLGQGLEFLIYFQGNSAPDKSGLPSDRFSAERTGGSVSTLTIQRTQQEDSAVYLCASSLFQGNTEAFFGQGTRLTVV.

This rearrangement joins TRBV3-1 to TRBJ2-1; 8 nucleotides match TRBD2. The CDR3 totals 13 residues. The V and J ends lost 2 bases and 10 bases, in that order; junction bases with no gene match: 4. Germline values: CDR1 LGHDT, CDR2 YNNKEL (reference sequence). This chain's CDR3 is CASSQRLAWEQFF. CDR3 DNA: TGTGCCAGCAGCCAACGACTAGCGTGGGAGCAGTTCTTC.

This clonotype was seen ten or more times. V gene TRBV4-1 combines with J gene TRBJ2-7, with D possibly matching TRBD1 (5 bases). This CDR3 has 13 residues. Germline-derived CDR1 and CDR2 are MGHRA and YSYEKL. Trimming removed 3 bases at V and 3 bases at J, with 9 bases between. The CDR3: CASSHLGDYEQYF. The CDR3, as DNA: TGCGCCAGCAGCCATCTAGGGGACTACGAGCAGTACTTC.

Many counts were recorded for this clonotype. This sequence joins TRBV7-6 and TRBJ2-5; no reliable D call. The CDR3 loop spans 13 amino acids. Trimming shortened V by 0 bases and J by 5 bases, and 7 bases separated the two germline ends. Germline-derived CDR1 and CDR2 are SGHVS and FNYEAQ. Here the CDR3 DNA reads TGTGCCAGCAGCTTAGCGCCTTCGGAGACCCAGTACTTC. Translating gives CASSLAPSETQYF.

The sample holds many counts of this clonotype. The genes are TRBV2 and TRBJ2-5, with D possibly matching TRBD2 (6 bases). This CDR3 contains 13 residues. V lost 9 bases and J 2 bases, leaving 13 bases between the germline ends. Germline V gene sequence: CDR1 SNHLY, CDR2 FYNNEI. The CDR3 loop is CASSEGSQETQYF. The CDR3 bases are TGTGCCAGTTCGGAGGGGTCACAAGAGACCCAGTACTTC.

Many counts were recorded for this clonotype. The rearrangement links TRBV7-9 to TRBJ2-2, with D possibly being TRBD2 (6 bases). V was trimmed by 5 bases and J by 1 base, leaving 11 bases between them. Germline V gene sequence: CDR1 SEHNR, CDR2 FQNEAQ (reference sequence). There are 15 residues in the CDR3. In DNA, the CDR3 is TGTGCCAGCAGCCCGATAGCGGTGAACACCGGGGAGCTGTTTTTT. It specifies CASSPIAVNTGELFF.

This clonotype was seen many times. In DNA, the CDR3 is TGCGCCAGCAGCCAAGATCGGCTAGCGGGGGATGGACTAGCCAAAAACATTCAGTACTTC. This translates into CASSQDRLAGDGLAKNIQYF. V and J are TRBV4-3 and TRBJ2-4; 10 bases align to TRBD2. J lost 0 bases, V lost 0 bases, and 11 bases had no gene match. Germline CDR1 reads LGHNA; CDR2 reads YSLEER. The length of the CDR3 is 20 residues.

Ten or more counts support this clonotype. The chain carries TRBV7-2 and TRBJ2-7, with a tentative D call TRBD1 (6 bases). Germline values: CDR1 SGHTA, CDR2 FQGNSA. V lost 5 bases, J lost 4 bases, and 27 bases lay in between. The CDR3 is 18 amino acids. CDR3 nucleotides: TGTGCCAGCAGCCTCGACAGGACCTCCACCCCACCACCATACGAGCAGTACTTC. It translates to CASSLDRTSTPPPYEQYF.

This clonotype was observed at least ten times. The CDR3 nucleotides read TGTGCCAGCAGCCCCCAAGGAGGGGCTAGCACAGATACGCAGTATTTT. This encodes CASSPQGGASTDTQYF. The chain has TRBV7-3 and TRBJ2-3; maybe TRBD2 (6 bases). Germline lookup yields CDR1 SGHTA and CDR2 FQGTGA. This CDR3 contains 16 residues. With 5 bases removed from V and 0 bases from J, the gap between germline ends came to 15 bases.

V is TRBV2 and J is TRBJ2-1; perhaps TRBD1 as D (6 bases). This CDR3 region has 13 residues. V was trimmed by 5 bases and J by 1 base, leaving 6 bases between them. Germline lookup yields CDR1 SNHLY and CDR2 FYNNEI. The CDR3 reads CASSQGSYNEQFF. CDR3 DNA sequence: TGTGCCAGCAGTCAGGGGTCCTACAATGAGCAGTTCTTC. Drawing the rest from reference TRBV2 and TRBJ2-1, the complete variable domain is EPEVTQTPSHQVTQMGQEVILRCVPISNHLYFYWYRQILGQKVEFLVSFYNNEISEKSEIFDDQFSVERPDGSNFTLKIRSTKLEDSAMYFCASSQGSYNEQFFGPGTRLTVL.

In this sample, this clonotype turned up many times. The genes are TRBV29-1 and TRBJ1-5, with a weak D call TRBD1 (6 bases). Germline V gene sequence: CDR1 SQVTM, CDR2 ANQGSEA. This CDR3 has 13 amino acids. The ends were cut back, 5 bases at V and 6 bases at J, with 14 bases in the middle. The CDR3 is CSVQVQGSQPQHF. Here the CDR3 DNA reads TGCAGCGTTCAGGTACAGGGCTCTCAGCCCCAGCATTTT. The full variable domain, rest sourced from reference TRBV29-1 and TRBJ1-5, is SAVISQKPSRDICQRGTSLTIQCQVDSQVTMMFWYRQQPGQSLTLIATANQGSEATYESGFVIDKFPISRPNLTFSTLTVSNMSPEDSSIYLCSVQVQGSQPQHFGDGTRLSIL.

This clonotype was picked up many times. The chain couples TRBV18 to TRBJ1-5; possibly TRBD1 for D (5 bases). Trimming removed 6 bases from V and 5 bases from J, with 17 bases in between. The CDR3 runs to 15 residues. Germline assignment: CDR1 KGHSH and CDR2 LQKENI. The chain's CDR3 is CASSQGAPGDQPQHF. CDR3 DNA: TGTGCCAGCTCCCAAGGGGCGCCGGGAGATCAGCCCCAGCATTTT.

The chain is built from TRBV7-8 and TRBJ2-3; 8 bases line up with TRBD1. This CDR3 is 15 amino acids long. Germline lookup yields CDR1 SGHVS and CDR2 FQNEAQ. V lost 1 base, J lost 4 bases, and 4 bases stayed unmatched. For the CDR3, the DNA is TGTGCCAGCAGCTTAGGACAGGGGATCCCAGATACGCAGTATTTT. This gives the protein CASSLGQGIPDTQYF.

This clonotype was counted ten times or more. The V and J genes are TRBV7-6 and TRBJ2-7; weak D call: TRBD1 (6 bases). This CDR3 spans 13 amino acids. V was cut by 5 bases and J by 3 bases, with 11 bases left in between. Germline V gives CDR1 SGHVS, CDR2 FNYEAQ. This chain's CDR3 is CASSPRTVYEQYF. CDR3 bases: TGTGCCAGCAGCCCGAGGACAGTCTACGAGCAGTACTTC. Supplemented by reference TRBV7-6 and TRBJ2-7, the full variable domain reads GAGVSQSPRYKVTKRGQDVALRCDPISGHVSLYWYRQALGQGPEFLTYFNYEAQQDKSGLPNDRFSAERPEGSISTLTIQRTEQRDSAMYRCASSPRTVYEQYFGPGTRLTVT.

This clonotype came up many times. The chain links TRBV5-4 to TRBJ2-3; TRBD1 matches 10 bases. Germline trimming cut 5 bases from V and 2 bases from J; bases unmatched to any gene: 5. The CDR3 runs 15 residues. From germline, CDR1 is SGHNT and CDR2 YYREEE (reference sequence). CDR3 protein: CASRVTGGTTDTQYF. DNA of the CDR3: TGTGCCAGCAGGGTGACAGGGGGCACCACAGATACGCAGTATTTT. Supplemented by reference TRBV5-4 and TRBJ2-3, the full variable domain reads ETGVTQSPTHLIKTRGQQVTLRCSSQSGHNTVSWYQQALGQGPQFIFQYYREEENGRGNFPPRFSGLQFPNYSSELNVNALELDDSALYLCASRVTGGTTDTQYFGPGTRLTVL.

This clonotype came up a few times. This chain connects TRBV7-9 to TRBJ2-7; 7 positions agree with TRBD2. The V segment lost 0 bases and the J segment 1 base; nucleotides outside the gene matches: 6. Germline V CDR1 and CDR2: SEHNR, FQNEAQ (reference sequence). The CDR3 loop spans 16 amino acids. CDR3 nucleotide sequence: TGTGCCAGCAGCTTAGCGTCGGGGGGTAATTCCTACGAGCAGTACTTC. Residues: CASSLASGGNSYEQYF.

This clonotype was counted at least ten times. The gene calls are TRBV14 and TRBJ1-3, with no clear D. The CDR3 is 13 amino acids. V was shortened by 1 base and J by 4 bases, with 5 bases between the two germline ends. Germline CDR1 SGHDN, CDR2 FVKESK. The chain's CDR3 is CASSQGSGNTIYF. The CDR3 coding sequence is TGTGCCAGCAGCCAAGGCTCAGGAAACACCATATATTTT.

Comment on this clonotype: At one of its ends the junction is not consistent with the germline gene, which may arise from a read error. The rearrangement uses TRBV30 and TRBJ1-1; 12 bases are a match to TRBD1. The length of the CDR3 is 15 residues. From germline, CDR1 is GTSNPN and CDR2 SVGIG (reference sequence). Here the CDR3 reads CAWRTGTGGSGGTRF. The CDR3 DNA reads as TGTGCCTGGAGAACCGGGACAGGGGGCTCCGGGGGGACTCGTTTT.

This clonotype has at least ten counts. This chain connects TRBV5-1 to TRBJ2-7; 7 bases align to TRBD1. CDR1 is SGHRS, CDR2 YFSETQ, per germline. This CDR3 has 14 residues. V gave up 4 bases and J gave up 2 bases; unmatched junction bases: 6. The CDR3 sequence: CASSPRQGTYEQYF. CDR3 nucleotides: TGCGCCAGCAGCCCGCGACAGGGAACCTACGAGCAGTACTTC.

The CDR3: CASSLAGAVVLYF. In DNA form, the CDR3 reads TGTGCCAGCAGCTTAGCGGGGGCCGTAGTCCTGTACTTC. The chain uses TRBV7-6 and TRBJ2-7, with a weak D call TRBD1 (6 bases). The CDR3 sequence is 13 residues long. The V end was cut by 0 bases, the J end by 12 bases, with 15 bases between. Germline V gene sequence: CDR1 SGHVS, CDR2 FNYEAQ.

This clonotype was counted ten times or more. This rearrangement joins TRBV28 to TRBJ2-4; D may be TRBD1 or TRBD2 (5 bases each). From germline, CDR1 is MDHEN and CDR2 SYDVKM. V lost 6 bases and J 0 bases, leaving 12 bases between the germline ends. This CDR3 spans 15 amino acids. The CDR3: CASSSPGTAKNIQYF. The CDR3 DNA is TGTGCCAGCAGCTCACCCGGGACAGCCAAAAACATTCAGTACTTC.

This clonotype was seen a few times. The chain joins TRBV11-2 to TRBJ2-1; 8 bases align to TRBD1. V shed 4 bases and J 8 bases; nucleotides not matched to a gene: 4. The CDR3 contains 13 residues. From germline, CDR1 is SGHAT and CDR2 FQNNGV. The CDR3 bases are TGTGCCAGCAGCTCGACAGGGGTGGATGAGCAGTTCTTC. Its protein product is CASSSTGVDEQFF.

This clonotype occurred many times. The rearrangement uses TRBV28 and TRBJ2-7, with D tentatively TRBD1 (5 bases). Trimming stripped 8 bases from V and 1 base from J, with 15 bases between. Germline V lookup: CDR1 MDHEN, CDR2 SYDVKM. The CDR3 is 14 amino acids. The DNA for the CDR3 is TGTGCCAGCCTCGACAGTTCCCCTTCCTACGAGCAGTACTTC. It encodes CASLDSSPSYEQYF.

This clonotype occurred many times. The chain has TRBV7-2 and TRBJ2-3, with 9 bases that match TRBD2. The V and J ends lost 3 bases and 0 bases, in that order; junction bases with no gene match: 7. Germline V lookup: CDR1 SGHTA, CDR2 FQGNSA. This CDR3 is built from 17 residues. The CDR3 DNA is TGTGCCAGCAGCTTTTGGCGGGGGGGTGGAAGCACAGATACGCAGTATTTT. Amino acids: CASSFWRGGGSTDTQYF.

This clonotype was seen at least ten times. The CDR3 region has the DNA TGTGCCAGCAGACCTCTAGCGGGCCAGAGCTCCTACAATGAGCAGTTCTTC. The encoded protein is CASRPLAGQSSYNEQFF. This chain joins TRBV6-5 and TRBJ2-1; 8 bases are a match to TRBD2. Per the germline V gene, CDR1 is MNHEY and CDR2 is SVGAGI. There are 17 residues in the CDR3. V dropped 6 bases and J dropped 0; count of bases not matched to a gene: 10.

A few counts support this clonotype. This chain links TRBV19 with TRBJ2-5; D remains unclear. V lost 8 bases and J lost 4, with 20 bases in between. Germline CDR1 LNHDA, CDR2 SQIVND (reference sequence). This CDR3 contains 15 residues. The DNA for the CDR3 is TGTGCCAGTTCCCCTACCCCCGGATTTCTAGAGACCCAGTACTTC. This encodes CASSPTPGFLETQYF.